This paragraph reports one T cell receptor (beta chain). The antigen it binds to is not known. The sample holds no much larger clone one base away, and base qualities are not on file. These data originate in a study of blood T cell repertoires in COVID-19 (dated by TCRdb to 2020 to 2021). About the full investigation: Samples from collaborators originated in the United States, Italy and Spain and spanned both the acute and convalescent phases of COVID-19. The repertoires were made available in a free public database intended to serve as a resource for research on the immune response to SARS-CoV-2. HLA class I and class II types, where available, came from metadata supplied by the sample provider rather than from assay-based typing. The prospective study material was composed of cDNA or gDNA derived from T cells, B-cell-depleted T cells, or PBMCs. The sample metadata nearly always contained a de-identified subject ID, COVID-19 status, age in years and sex. Deeply sampled blood TCRbeta repertoires from subjects exposed to, actively infected with, or recovered from COVID-19 were included in the dataset. Samples were obtained from the ongoing ImmuneRACE study (first 160 participants) and from 1,254 subjects provided by 6 global collaborators. The paper as a whole reports these results and caveats: The amount of clinical and demographic metadata varied by source and participant and was provided uncurated.

TCRbeta CDR3 regions were amplified from genomic DNA by means of the immunoSEQ Assay, a bias-controlled multiplex PCR. The paper's processing steps were these. Nucleated cell counts per sample were estimated from amplification of reference gene primers within the assay. To quantify the absolute abundance of each unique TCRbeta CDR3 rearrangement, sequence reads were collapsed and filtered. For each sample, productive Simpson clonality was calculated by taking the square root of Simpson's diversity index across productive rearrangements. TCRdb provides this immuneACCESS table in a form limited to in-frame rearrangements. Some clones are lacking; in checked studies, under half of them reflect an unresolved V gene, and why the rest are absent is not known. From that table come the V and J calls and clone size; the DNA was used to work out D and trimming. The sample table records approximately 12,000 clones; 88% of these occur just once. The ten largest account for roughly 11% of the sample.

Collaborating institutions collected whole blood in K2EDTA tubes following their own protocols. For TCRbeta analysis, collaborators shipped samples as frozen whole blood, isolated PBMCs, or DNA extracted from either of those sample types. This clonotype was obtained from a human donor in a cohort sampled during active COVID-19. Sequenced: peripheral blood.

This receptor has the CDR3 CASSRRGQGKETQYF. The bases are TGCGCCAGCAGCCGCCGTGGACAGGGGAAAGAGACCCAGTACTTC. The chain uses TRBV4-1 and TRBJ2-5, with TRBD1 matching 9 junction bases. Looking up the germline V gene yields CDR1 MGHRA and CDR2 YSYEKL. The germline V and J ends show losses of 4 bases and 3 bases respectively, and no gene match explains 6 bases of the junction. CDR3 length: 15 amino acids, cysteine to phenylalanine. Of the read, only the CDR3 DNA is kept; its 45 bases are in frame from base 1.